These 23 T cell receptor beta chains were all obtained from the same sample, sequenced in a study of T cells after yellow fever vaccination. From the 5' RACE reads, TCRdb called clonotypes with MiXCR, one entry per CDR3 protein. This table holds around 350,000 distinct CDR3 sequences, over 5% found once. Sequences were derived from PBMCs, sampled 5 days after the yellow fever booster vaccination. The receptors originated from a man in his thirties or forties who received the YFV17D yellow fever vaccine.

Many counts were recorded for this clonotype. This chain links TRBV2 with TRBJ2-3; the match to TRBD2 covers 10 bases. The V and J ends lost 5 bases and 3 bases, in that order; junction bases with no gene match: 2. Germline V gene lookup returns CDR1 SNHLY and CDR2 FYNNEI. This CDR3 contains 14 residues. CDR3 nucleotides: TGTGCCAGCAGTCGGACTAGCGGTACAGATACGCAGTATTTT. Protein sequence: CASSRTSGTDTQYF.

This clonotype was seen only a few times. The chain links TRBV5-5 to TRBJ1-5; D is undetermined. Per the germline V gene, CDR1 is SGHKS and CDR2 is YYEKEE (reference sequence). V shed 3 bases and J shed 2 bases, with 15 bases lying between them. There are 16 residues in the CDR3. The CDR3 bases are TGTGCCAGCAGCTCCTCCCTATACGCGGGCAATCAGCCCCAGCATTTT. As protein: CASSSSLYAGNQPQHF.

This clonotype was recorded many times. This CDR3 is CASTKAGLAGYEQYF. The DNA of the CDR3 is TGTGCCAGTACAAAAGCGGGACTAGCGGGATACGAGCAGTACTTC. V gene TRBV12-3 or TRBV12-4 combines with J gene TRBJ2-7; 13 bases align to TRBD2. This CDR3 comprises 15 residues. V dropped 9 bases and J dropped 4; count of bases not matched to a gene: 9.

This clonotype was seen repeatedly, ten times or more. The rearrangement uses TRBV9 and TRBJ2-3; no reliable D call. V lost 0 bases and J 1 base, leaving 12 bases between the germline ends. CDR1 is SGDLS and CDR2 is YYNGEE in the germline V gene. The CDR3 length is 16 residues. CDR3 nucleotides: TGTGCCAGCAGCGTAGGCGGAGCAAGACGCACAGATACGCAGTATTTT. This codes for CASSVGGARRTDTQYF.

The chain couples TRBV18 to TRBJ2-1; D unclear. The CDR3 covers 15 residues. The germline V and J ends were trimmed by 4 bases and 0 bases, with 10 bases remaining between them. The germline gives CDR1 KGHSH, CDR2 LQKENI. The CDR3 loop reads CASSQRRYSYNEQFF. The CDR3 DNA reads as TGTGCCAGCTCACAGCGCCGCTACTCCTACAATGAGCAGTTCTTC.

In this sample, this clonotype turned up a few times. J is TRBJ2-7 and V is TRBV6-2 or TRBV6-3; weak D call: TRBD2 (5 bases). The CDR3 has 14 residues. The germline V gene has CDR1 MNHEY and CDR2 SVGEGT. Trimming pared 6 bases from V and 7 bases from J, leaving 19 bases between. The CDR3 nucleotides read TGTGCCAGCAGACGCGATCAGACCCCGGGGGAGCAGTACTTC. It yields the protein CASRRDQTPGEQYF.

The chain joins TRBV28 to TRBJ1-2, with 7 bases that match TRBD1. The J segment lost 7 bases and the V segment lost 3 bases, leaving 8 bases of the junction unmatched. The CDR3 is 14 residues long. The germline V gene encodes CDR1 MDHEN and CDR2 SYDVKM. CDR3 residues: CASSFSDRRLGYTF. CDR3 bases: TGTGCCAGCAGTTTTTCGGACAGGAGGCTTGGCTACACCTTC.

This clonotype was observed a few times. This rearrangement joins TRBV5-8 to TRBJ2-3, with a possible D match to TRBD2 (6 bases). Trimming cost V 3 bases and J 2 bases, with 13 bases left between them. Germline values: CDR1 SGHTS, CDR2 YDEGEE. This CDR3 has 15 residues. CDR3 loop: CASSSPGLPTDTQYF. CDR3 DNA: TGTGCCAGCAGCTCACCGGGACTTCCCACAGATACGCAGTATTTT.

This clonotype appeared a single time. The rearrangement uses TRBV9 and TRBJ2-1; the D gene is possibly TRBD2 (6 bases). The germline V gene has CDR1 SGDLS and CDR2 YYNGEE. The CDR3 spans 17 residues. Trimming took 0 bases from V and 3 from J, leaving 16 bases between them. CDR3 nucleotide sequence: TGTGCCAGCAGCGTAGGCGGAGCACTAGCTGTCTACAATGAGCAGTTCTTC. This translates into CASSVGGALAVYNEQFF.

This clonotype has a handful of counts. The chain joins TRBV29-1 to TRBJ2-7; 8 bases are shared with TRBD2. Trimming cost V 4 bases and J 4 bases; bases outside gene matches: 9. Germline values: CDR1 SQVTM, CDR2 ANQGSEA. This CDR3 spans 14 amino acids. The CDR3 sequence: CSVVPGGGGYEQYF. DNA for the CDR3: TGCAGCGTTGTTCCGGGGGGGGGCGGTTACGAGCAGTACTTC.

Many counts were recorded for this clonotype. The V call is TRBV11-2, the J call TRBJ1-5; a possible D gene is TRBD1 (5 bases). Trimming took off 5 bases at V and 5 bases at J, with 10 bases between the two ends. This CDR3 comprises 13 residues. Germline CDR1 SGHAT, CDR2 FQNNGV. This CDR3 reads CASSLDSYQPQHF. CDR3 nucleotides: TGTGCCAGCAGCCTCGACAGCTATCAGCCCCAGCATTTT. The whole variable domain, remainder taken from reference TRBV11-2 and TRBJ1-5, is EAGVAQSPRYKIIEKRQSVAFWCNPISGHATLYWYQQILGQGPKLLIQFQNNGVVDDSQLPKDRFSAERLKGVDSTLKIQPAKLEDSAVYLCASSLDSYQPQHFGDGTRLSIL.

This clonotype showed up just a few times. The chain has TRBV7-2 and TRBJ2-1; D not resolved. CDR1 is SGHTA, CDR2 FQGNSA, per germline. Trimming shortened V by 5 bases and J by 12 bases, and 17 bases separated the two germline ends. The CDR3 covers 13 residues. The CDR3 reads CASSLPGELGQFF. CDR3 nucleotide sequence: TGTGCCAGCAGCCTCCCCGGTGAGCTTGGGCAGTTCTTC.

This clonotype was found many times. The chain has TRBV20-1 and TRBJ1-2; 8 nucleotides match TRBD1. The CDR3 contains 13 residues. Per germline, CDR1 DFQATT and CDR2 SNEGSKA (reference sequence). V shed 5 bases and J 4 bases; nucleotides not matched to a gene: 6. The CDR3 nucleotides are TGCAGTGCTGGAGGACAGGGTGGCTATGGCTACACCTTC. Residues: CSAGGQGGYGYTF.

This clonotype showed up just a few times. The genes are TRBV12-3 or TRBV12-4 and TRBJ2-4; 10 bases match TRBD2. This CDR3 spans 15 amino acids. V dropped 6 bases and J dropped 6; count of bases not matched to a gene: 8. CDR3 coding DNA: TGTGCCAGCAGGGCCCAGCGACTAGCGGGAAACATTCAGTACTTC. Protein product: CASRAQRLAGNIQYF.

In its sample, this clonotype was seen many times. The J gene is TRBJ2-1, the V gene TRBV27; 16 nucleotides match TRBD2. The V gene's germline CDR1 is MNHEY and CDR2 SMNVEV (reference sequence). This CDR3 region has 17 residues. Unmatched junction bases numbered 6, after V lost 6 bases and J lost 4 bases. DNA of the CDR3: TGTGCCAGCAGGGGACTAGCGGGAGGGAAGGGTTACAATGAGCAGTTCTTC. Translating it yields CASRGLAGGKGYNEQFF.

This chain links TRBV20-1 with TRBJ1-5, with D possibly being TRBD1 (6 bases). Germline-derived CDR1 and CDR2 are DFQATT and SNEGSKA (reference sequence). The V gene lost 6 bases and the J gene lost 0 bases, with 15 bases spanning the gap. The CDR3 runs to 15 residues. The CDR3 nucleotides are TGCAGTGCCCCATTAGGGGGAGATAGCAATCAGCCCCAGCATTTT. Its translation: CSAPLGGDSNQPQHF.

There are many counts of this clonotype. The V call is TRBV5-1, the J call TRBJ2-1; TRBD1 agrees at 8 bases. The CDR3 spans 13 residues. V lost 0 bases and J lost 12; bases outside the gene matches: 5. Germline CDR1 reads SGHRS; CDR2 reads YFSETQ. The CDR3: CASSLGADRGQFF. CDR3 in DNA: TGCGCCAGCAGCTTGGGAGCAGACAGGGGGCAGTTCTTC. The full variable domain, completed using reference TRBV5-1 and TRBJ2-1, is KAGVTQTPRYLIKTRGQQVTLSCSPISGHRSVSWYQQTPGQGLQFLFEYFSETQRNKGNFPGRFSGRQFSNSRSEMNVSTLELGDSALYLCASSLGADRGQFFGPGTRLTVL.

This clonotype was counted between two and nine times. CDR3 protein: CSVDLSGSTEAFF. The CDR3, as DNA: TGCAGCGTTGATCTGTCGGGTAGCACTGAAGCTTTCTTT. V gene TRBV29-1 combines with J gene TRBJ1-1; unclear D gene. V dropped 3 bases and J dropped 4 bases, with 12 bases sitting between them. The CDR3 is 13 residues long. CDR1 and CDR2 (germline): SQVTM, ANQGSEA.

This clonotype was seen repeatedly, ten times or more. The gene calls are TRBV9 and TRBJ1-6, with TRBD1 matching over 7 bases. CDR1 is SGDLS and CDR2 is YYNGEE in the germline V gene. With V trimmed by 5 bases and J by 7 bases, 6 bases remained unmatched. CDR3 size: 14 residues. CDR3 residues: CASRAGTANSPLHF. As DNA, the CDR3 is TGTGCCAGCAGAGCCGGGACAGCCAATTCACCCCTCCACTTT.

This clonotype occurred a few times. The CDR3 loop reads CASSQQLLRGQYF. For the CDR3, the DNA is TGTGCCAGCAGTCAGCAGCTTCTACGAGGGCAGTACTTC. This chain joins TRBV6-2 or TRBV6-3 and TRBJ2-7; D ambiguous. Deletions cut 5 bases from V and 9 bases from J, with 17 bases between. This CDR3 is 13 amino acids long. Germline CDR1 MNHEY, CDR2 SVGEGT.

This clonotype has at least ten counts. V usage is TRBV4-3 and J usage is TRBJ2-5; no definite D call. Germline V gene lookup returns CDR1 LGHNA and CDR2 YSLEER. The CDR3 length is 14 residues. The ends were cut back, 4 bases at V and 4 bases at J, with 13 bases in the middle. The CDR3 protein is CASSPSPDLETQYF. The CDR3 region has the DNA TGCGCCAGCAGCCCCTCCCCCGACCTAGAGACCCAGTACTTC.

Of note for this clonotype: The CDR3 ends on some other residue instead of the conserved phenylalanine or tryptophan, so this is likely a read error. This chain links TRBV29-1 with TRBJ1-1; D ambiguous. V was trimmed by 6 bases and J by 6 bases, leaving 17 bases between them. Per the germline V gene, CDR1 is SQVTM and CDR2 is ANQGSEA. The CDR3 contains 13 residues. The CDR3 sequence: CSVAPDPPPEAFY. The DNA of the CDR3 is TGCAGCGTCGCCCCTGACCCTCCCCCTGAAGCTTTCTAT.

A few counts support this clonotype. J is TRBJ1-2 and V is TRBV12-3 or TRBV12-4, with 7 nucleotides matching TRBD1. The CDR3 sequence is 14 residues long. V was pared by 2 bases and J by 6 bases, with 6 bases of the junction left unmatched. The CDR3 loop reads CASSLRGGDDGYTF. The CDR3 DNA sequence: TGTGCCAGCAGTTTAAGAGGGGGCGACGATGGCTACACCTTC.